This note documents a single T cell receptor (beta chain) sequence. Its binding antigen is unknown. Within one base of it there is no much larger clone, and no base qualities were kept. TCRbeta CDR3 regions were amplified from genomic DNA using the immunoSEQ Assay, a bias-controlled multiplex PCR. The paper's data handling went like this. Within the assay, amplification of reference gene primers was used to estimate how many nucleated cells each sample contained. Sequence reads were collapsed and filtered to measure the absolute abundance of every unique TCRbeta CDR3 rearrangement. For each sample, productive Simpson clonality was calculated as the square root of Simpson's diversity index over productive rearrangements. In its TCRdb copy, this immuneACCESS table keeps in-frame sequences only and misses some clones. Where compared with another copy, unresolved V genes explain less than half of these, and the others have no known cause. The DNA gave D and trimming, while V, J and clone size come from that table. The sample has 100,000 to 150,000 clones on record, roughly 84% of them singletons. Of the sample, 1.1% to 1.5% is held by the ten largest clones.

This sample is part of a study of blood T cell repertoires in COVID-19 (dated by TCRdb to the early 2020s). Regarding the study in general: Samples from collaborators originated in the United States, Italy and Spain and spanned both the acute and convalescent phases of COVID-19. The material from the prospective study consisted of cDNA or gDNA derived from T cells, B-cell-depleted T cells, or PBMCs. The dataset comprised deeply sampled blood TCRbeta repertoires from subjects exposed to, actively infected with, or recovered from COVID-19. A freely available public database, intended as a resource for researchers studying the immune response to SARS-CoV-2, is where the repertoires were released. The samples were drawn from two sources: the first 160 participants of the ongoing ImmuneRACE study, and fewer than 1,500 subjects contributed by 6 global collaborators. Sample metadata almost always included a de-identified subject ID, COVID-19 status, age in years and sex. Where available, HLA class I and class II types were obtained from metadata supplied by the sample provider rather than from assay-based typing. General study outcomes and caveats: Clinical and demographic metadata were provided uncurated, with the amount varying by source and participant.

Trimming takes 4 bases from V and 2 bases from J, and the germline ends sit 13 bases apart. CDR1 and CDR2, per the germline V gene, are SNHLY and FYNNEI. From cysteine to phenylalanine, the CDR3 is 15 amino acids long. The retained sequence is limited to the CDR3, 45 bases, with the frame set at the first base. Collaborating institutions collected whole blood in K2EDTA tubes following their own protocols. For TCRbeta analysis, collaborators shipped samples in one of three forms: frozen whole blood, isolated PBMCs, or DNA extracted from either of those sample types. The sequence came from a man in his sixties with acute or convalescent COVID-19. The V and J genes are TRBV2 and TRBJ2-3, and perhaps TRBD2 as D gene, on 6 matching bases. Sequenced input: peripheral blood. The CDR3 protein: CASSVLEGFTDTQYF. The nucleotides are TGTGCCAGCAGTGTCCTGGAGGGATTCACAGATACGCAGTATTTT.